These 11 T cell receptor beta chains were all obtained from the same sample, sequenced in a study of blood T cell repertoires in COVID-19. TCRdb's table, derived via immunoSEQ multiplex PCR, lists solely in-frame clones and lacks some. The sample includes under 150,000 clones, about four fifths seen only once; the top ten take around 4%. Sequences were obtained from peripheral blood. The receptor set was obtained from an older woman with acute or convalescent COVID-19.

This chain joins TRBV19 and TRBJ2-1, with 9 bases fitting TRBD1. The germline V gene encodes CDR1 LNHDA and CDR2 SQIVND (reference sequence). V dropped 7 bases and J dropped 12; count of bases not matched to a gene: 13. The CDR3 loop spans 14 amino acids. DNA for the CDR3: TGTGCCAGTAAGGAGGGACAGGGACCCTCATCGCAGTTCTTC. Its translation is CASKEGQGPSSQFF.

This chain uses TRBV29-1 with TRBJ1-1; 8 bases line up with TRBD1. Unmatched junction bases numbered 7, after V lost 1 base and J lost 0 bases. The germline V gene encodes CDR1 SQVTM and CDR2 ANQGSEA. The CDR3 extends over 16 amino acids. DNA of the CDR3: TGCAGCGTTGAAGGGACAGGGAGGGGAATGAACACTGAAGCTTTCTTT. Its protein product is CSVEGTGRGMNTEAFF.

The gene calls are TRBV7-8 and TRBJ2-7; 12 bases fit TRBD1. The CDR3 is 16 residues long. Trimming took 2 bases from V and 4 from J; bases not matched to a gene: 6. Germline CDR1 and CDR2: SGHVS and FQNEAQ. CDR3 region: CASSLNRDRGHYEQYF. CDR3 nucleotides: TGTGCCAGCAGCTTAAACCGGGACAGGGGGCATTACGAGCAGTACTTC. Filled out from reference TRBV7-8 and TRBJ2-7, the complete variable domain reads GAGVSQSPRYKVAKRGQDVALRCDPISGHVSLFWYQQALGQGPEFLTYFQNEAQLDKSGLPSDRFFAERPEGSVSTLKIQRTQQEDSAVYLCASSLNRDRGHYEQYFGPGTRLTVT.

The chain recombines TRBV7-8 with TRBJ1-5, with TRBD1 matching 10 bases. V lost 3 bases and J lost 2; bases outside the gene matches: 4. This CDR3 has 16 residues. Looked up from germline, CDR1 is SGHVS and CDR2 is FQNEAQ. The CDR3 loop reads CASSFTGTGGNQPQHF. In DNA, the CDR3 is TGTGCCAGCAGCTTTACCGGGACAGGGGGCAATCAGCCCCAGCATTTT.

This clone was recorded a few times. The chain couples TRBV12-5 to TRBJ1-1; a possible D gene is TRBD1 (6 bases). V lost 5 bases and J 1 base, leaving 8 bases between the germline ends. The CDR3 spans 13 residues. The germline V gene has CDR1 LGHNT and CDR2 FRNRAP. In DNA form, the CDR3 reads TGTGCTAGTGGTATACAGGGGAACACTGAAGCTTTCTTT. This codes for CASGIQGNTEAFF. Based on the CDR3 plus reference TRBV12-5 and TRBJ1-1, the full variable domain is DARVTQTPRHKVTEMGQEVTMRCQPILGHNTVFWYRQTMMQGLELLAYFRNRAPLDDSGMPKDRFSAEMPDATLATLKIQPSEPRDSAVYFCASGIQGNTEAFFGQGTRLTVV.

The chain employs TRBV21-1 and TRBJ1-5; the D call of TRBD1 is as the table states it, not checked on the DNA. TRBV21-1 is shown as a pseudogene. CDR3 length equals 17 residues. CDR3 DNA sequence: TGTGCCAACTCTACCGGGACAGGGTTTTTAGGGAATCAGCCCCAGCATTTT. This encodes CANSTGTGFLGNQPQHF.

The chain employs TRBV28 and TRBJ1-5; 7 bases agree with TRBD1. The CDR3 totals 15 residues. V lost 5 bases to trimming and J lost 5 bases; unmatched junction nucleotides: 9. Germline V CDR1 and CDR2: MDHEN, SYDVKM. CDR3 in amino acids: CASSRQGGYYQPQHF. The CDR3 DNA sequence: TGTGCCAGCAGTCGCCAGGGGGGCTATTATCAGCCCCAGCATTTT.

V usage is TRBV24-1 and J usage is TRBJ2-2, with D perhaps matching TRBD2 (7 bases). The germline V gene has CDR1 KGHDR and CDR2 SFDVKD. CDR3 length: 15 residues. The V and J ends lost 5 bases and 7 bases respectively, with 16 bases between them. The CDR3 loop is CATSGSGGGGGELFF. CDR3 in DNA: TGTGCCACCAGTGGATCGGGGGGCGGAGGCGGGGAGCTGTTTTTT.

The rearrangement links TRBV4-1 to TRBJ2-2, with D maybe TRBD1 (6 bases). Germline V lookup: CDR1 MGHRA, CDR2 YSYEKL. Between the trimmed V and J ends, which lost 1 base and 5 bases, there was a span of 17 bases. The CDR3 runs 17 residues. The CDR3 loop is CASSQVITGSGTGELFF. DNA of the CDR3: TGCGCCAGCAGCCAAGTTATCACAGGGTCAGGGACCGGGGAGCTGTTTTTT.

The rearrangement links TRBV12-3 or TRBV12-4 to TRBJ1-5; 10 nucleotides match TRBD1. CDR3 length: 13 residues. Trimming removed 8 bases from V and 6 bases from J; junction bases left unmatched: 4. The CDR3 DNA follows: TGTGCCAGCGGGTGGACAGGGGGTCAGCCCCAGCATTTT. It codes for CASGWTGGQPQHF.

This clone showed up just a few times. V is TRBV28 and J is TRBJ2-3; 14 nucleotides line up with TRBD2. The CDR3 extends over 17 amino acids. Germline CDR1 and CDR2: MDHEN and SYDVKM. V lost 4 bases, J lost 4 bases, and 7 bases stayed unmatched. DNA of the CDR3: TGTGCCAGCAGTTCCCCATGGACTAGCGGGAGGCCAGATACGCAGTATTTT. Translation gives CASSSPWTSGRPDTQYF.